This T cell receptor (beta chain) was found in a study of blood T cell repertoires in COVID-19. Across the study: Samples representing acute and convalescent COVID-19 were sourced from the United States, Italy and Spain. In each case, the material was cDNA or gDNA derived from T cells, B-cell-depleted T cells, or PBMCs.

Germline CDR1 reads MDHEN; CDR2 reads SYDVKM. V lost 2 bases to trimming and J lost 0 bases, with 11 bases between them. The CDR3 runs to 15 residues. As handled by the study authors: Using reference gene primer amplification, nucleated cell counts were estimated. The protocol was immunoSEQ multiplex PCR, while the TCRdb copy is restricted to in-frame clones and leaves out a portion. V, J and clone size derive from that table, while D and trimming were established from the DNA sequence. The sample has hundreds of thousands of clones; 83% are singletons. The clonotype was recovered from a woman between 50 and 59 years old who had recovered from COVID-19. V usage is TRBV28 and J usage is TRBJ2-7; D gene uncertain. Material: peripheral blood. CDR3 in DNA: TGTGCCAGCAGTTTAAGTGGAGTGAGCTCCTACGAGCAGTACTTC. This codes for CASSLSGVSSYEQYF.